Each of the 6 T cell receptor beta chains below was sequenced from the same sample in a study of spatial heterogeneity in lung cancer. Overall study findings and caveats: For expanded intratumoral alpha and beta TCRs, counts tracked tumor mutation counts.

Antigens for these TCRs are unknown. Noted time point: sample taken at primary tumor resection. MiXCR, run by TCRdb on the 5' RACE reads, gives a single entry per CDR3 protein. The sample consists of just over 800 distinct CDR3 sequences, about a tenth of them appearing once. Sequenced here: lung tumor tissue, sampled at surgery. The receptors stem from a male donor with early-stage non-small cell lung cancer.

Judged by abundance, this clonotype is medium-sized (0.01 to 0.1%). This beta chain is an unintended read in a library built for alpha chains; its size means little. The chain is built from TRBV2 and TRBJ2-2, with D unclear. Deletions cut 3 bases from V and 0 bases from J, with 5 bases between. Germline values: CDR1 SNHLY, CDR2 FYNNEI. The CDR3 extends over 14 amino acids. This CDR3 is CASSEGPNTGELFF. Here the CDR3 DNA reads TGTGCCAGCAGTGAGGGCCCGAACACCGGGGAGCTGTTTTTT.

This clonotype is classed as medium-sized. Since the library was made to target alpha chains, this beta chain is a stray read and its abundance is not meaningful. The genes are TRBV5-1 and TRBJ2-7, with a possible D match to TRBD1 (6 bases). This CDR3 has 15 residues. Germline-derived CDR1 and CDR2 are SGHRS and YFSETQ. V was pared by 0 bases and J by 3 bases, with 13 bases between. In DNA form, the CDR3 reads TGCGCCAGCAGCTTGGCCGGCAGGGGTCTCTACGAGCAGTACTTC. Translation gives CASSLAGRGLYEQYF.

Relative to its sample, this clonotype is medium-sized. This beta chain slipped into a library made for alpha chains as a stray read, so its size is not meaningful. This chain joins TRBV12-3 or TRBV12-4 and TRBJ2-2; 8 bases align to TRBD1. This CDR3 spans 14 amino acids. V was pared by 5 bases and J by 9 bases, with 8 bases of the junction left unmatched. CDR3 coding DNA: TGTGCCAGCAGTCCAGGACAGGGCGGACGGGAGCTGTTTTTT. Its translation is CASSPGQGGRELFF.

By share, this clonotype counts as medium-sized (0.01 to 0.1%). The library was designed around alpha chains, so this beta chain is a stray read whose abundance carries little weight. V usage is TRBV11-3 and J usage is TRBJ2-1; D remains ambiguous. CDR1 and CDR2 (germline): SGHNT, YENEEA. Trimming left V 7 bases short and J 5 bases short, with 15 bases between. The CDR3 runs to 14 residues. CDR3 in amino acids: CASKFTGAHNEQFF. CDR3 bases: TGTGCCAGCAAGTTTACCGGCGCACACAATGAGCAGTTCTTC. Supplemented by reference TRBV11-3 and TRBJ2-1, the full variable domain reads EAGVVQSPRYKIIEKKQPVAFWCNPISGHNTLYWYLQNLGQGPELLIRYENEEAVDDSQLPKDRFSAERLKGVDSTLKIQPAELGDSAVYLCASKFTGAHNEQFFGPGTRLTVL.

In its sample, this clonotype ranks as medium-sized. This beta chain was picked up by a library intended for alpha chains and is off target, so its count carries little meaning. The chain is built from TRBV28 and TRBJ1-5; D gene ambiguous. The length of the CDR3 is 12 residues. Trimming removed 11 bases from V and 0 bases from J, with 8 bases in between. Germline loops: CDR1 MDHEN, CDR2 SYDVKM. The CDR3 sequence: CAGCGSNQPQHF. CDR3 DNA: TGTGCCGGTTGTGGTAGCAATCAGCCCCAGCATTTT.

This clonotype is classed as hyperexpanded. The size of this beta chain means little, since it is a stray read in a library made for alpha chains. V is TRBV28 and J is TRBJ2-5; the D gene is possibly TRBD2 (5 bases). The CDR3 runs to 13 residues. Germline V gene lookup returns CDR1 MDHEN and CDR2 SYDVKM. Trimming took 5 bases from V and 5 from J, leaving 12 bases between them. DNA of the CDR3: TGTGCCAGCAGTCCAAGAAGGAGGGAGACCCAGTACTTC. It translates to CASSPRRRETQYF.